The T cell receptor (beta chain) described here comes from a study of blood T cell repertoires in COVID-19. Overall study context: There were acute and convalescent COVID-19 samples, and they came from the United States, Italy and Spain.

Only in-frame clones appear in the TCRdb table, and some are missing; sequencing was by immunoSEQ multiplex PCR. The sample lists about 200,000 clones, over 75% occurring once. Looked up from germline, CDR1 is LNHNV and CDR2 is YYDKDF (reference sequence). This CDR3 is 15 amino acids long. Trimming pared 2 bases from V and 7 bases from J, leaving 12 bases between. The clonotype originates from a man in his fifties with acute or convalescent COVID-19. This chain links TRBV15 with TRBJ1-6; a weak D match, TRBD1 (5 bases). Sequencing was done on a sample of peripheral blood. This CDR3 is CATSRSRQGNSPLHF. CDR3 DNA sequence: TGTGCCACCAGCAGATCGAGGCAGGGAAATTCACCCCTCCACTTT.